This entry lists 17 T cell receptor beta chains sequenced from one sample in a study of human T cells and chemical hapten exposure. Sample time point: pre-sensitization, week 0. Treatment described: therapeutic diphenylcyclopropenone sensitization with weekly scalp DPC. In TCRdb, the RACE reads were re-called with MiXCR into one record per CDR3 protein. Among approximately 370,000 distinct CDR3 sequences, approximately 5.8% were seen once, and the ten largest hold around 8%. The sequencing here drew on whole blood, taken in connection with sensitization to the hapten diphenylcyclopropenone (DPC). These receptor sequences come from a woman aged 18 to 35 with alopecia areata. Some clones in this sample may be carry-over from other donors' samples.

This clonotype has just a few counts. The CDR3 DNA sequence: TGTGCCAGCAGTCGATTTAGCCGGCCCAATGAGCAGTTCTTC. Protein product: CASSRFSRPNEQFF. V and J are TRBV27 and TRBJ2-1, with no clear D. V was pared by 5 bases and J by 6 bases, with 14 bases between. Germline V gene data show CDR1 as MNHEY and CDR2 as SMNVEV (reference sequence). The CDR3 loop spans 14 amino acids.

CDR3 loop: CSVETGARQETQYF. CDR3 sequence (DNA): TGCAGCGTTGAAACGGGCGCACGGCAAGAGACCCAGTACTTC. V and J are TRBV29-1 and TRBJ2-5; unclear D gene. Looked up from germline, CDR1 is SQVTM and CDR2 is ANQGSEA. This CDR3 has 14 amino acids. Between the trimmed V and J ends, which lost 2 bases and 2 bases, there was a span of 12 bases. Complete variable domain (other parts from reference TRBV29-1 and TRBJ2-5): SAVISQKPSRDICQRGTSLTIQCQVDSQVTMMFWYRQQPGQSLTLIATANQGSEATYESGFVIDKFPISRPNLTFSTLTVSNMSPEDSSIYLCSVETGARQETQYFGPGTRLLVL.

This chain links TRBV6-5 with TRBJ1-1, with 7 bases fitting TRBD1. V shed 2 bases and J 1 base; nucleotides not matched to a gene: 10. Per germline, CDR1 MNHEY and CDR2 SVGAGI. The CDR3 is made up of 17 amino acids. The CDR3 here is CASSYVIRGIRNTEAFF. In DNA form, the CDR3 reads TGTGCCAGCAGTTACGTTATCAGGGGGATACGGAACACTGAAGCTTTCTTT.

This clonotype was counted many times. This sequence joins TRBV7-3 and TRBJ1-2; 9 bases fit TRBD1. Germline loops: CDR1 SGHTA, CDR2 FQGTGA. The CDR3 length is 14 residues. V shed 5 bases, J shed 6 bases, and the junction held 7 bases outside the gene matches. DNA of the CDR3: TGTGCCAGCAGCCCAGGACGGACAGGGGATGGCTACACCTTC. As protein: CASSPGRTGDGYTF.

The chain links TRBV4-2 to TRBJ1-1; 7 bases align to TRBD1. The CDR3 is made up of 16 amino acids. Germline values: CDR1 LGHNA, CDR2 YNFKEQ. V was clipped by 4 bases and J by 3 bases; unmatched bases: 11. For the CDR3, the DNA is TGTGCCAGCAGCCCAGGGCCGAGGAGGGGGCACACTGAAGCTTTCTTT. Protein sequence: CASSPGPRRGHTEAFF.

Concerning this clonotype itself: With a much larger clone just one base away, this may be a read error. The rearrangement uses TRBV5-5 and TRBJ1-6; TRBD1 matches at 10 bases. Germline CDR1 SGHKS, CDR2 YYEKEE (reference sequence). This CDR3 spans 18 amino acids. V was clipped by 3 bases and J by 10 bases; unmatched bases: 16. CDR3 bases: TGTGCCAGCAGCTCCGCCACCCGGGACAGGGGACCGAACTCACCCCTCCACTTT. Its protein product is CASSSATRDRGPNSPLHF. Supplemented by reference TRBV5-5 and TRBJ1-6, the full variable domain reads DAGVTQSPTHLIKTRGQQVTLRCSPISGHKSVSWYQQVLGQGPQFIFQYYEKEERGRGNFPDRFSARQFPNYSSELNVNALLLGDSALYLCASSSATRDRGPNSPLHFGNGTRLTVT.

The chain employs TRBV28 and TRBJ1-5, with 10 bases fitting TRBD1. This CDR3 spans 14 amino acids. Germline assignment: CDR1 MDHEN and CDR2 SYDVKM. V lost 3 bases, J lost 6 bases, and 2 bases stayed unmatched. The CDR3 DNA sequence: TGTGCCAGCAGTTTTAGGACAGGGGGTCAGCCCCAGCATTTT. This gives the protein CASSFRTGGQPQHF.

This clonotype was detected ten times or more. The genes are TRBV20-1 and TRBJ1-4; a weak D match, TRBD1 (5 bases). Germline CDR1 DFQATT, CDR2 SNEGSKA (reference sequence). The CDR3 runs 13 residues. V lost 2 bases, J lost 8 bases, and 12 bases lay in between. The CDR3 coding sequence is TGCAGTGCTAGAAGAAACCCAGGGGAAAAACTGTTTTTT. Protein sequence: CSARRNPGEKLFF.

J is TRBJ1-1 and V is TRBV20-1; 7 positions agree with TRBD1. The CDR3 has 17 residues. J was trimmed by 8 bases and V by 1 base; bases with no gene match: 19. Germline CDR1 and CDR2: DFQATT and SNEGSKA (reference sequence). The chain's CDR3 is CSARALPGQSEEKEAFF. For the CDR3, the DNA is TGCAGTGCTAGAGCCCTACCGGGACAGTCGGAGGAGAAGGAAGCTTTCTTT.

This clonotype was observed at least ten times. The chain couples TRBV5-4 to TRBJ1-2; TRBD1 aligns across 8 bases. Germline trimming cut 4 bases from V and 2 bases from J; bases unmatched to any gene: 4. This CDR3 has 14 residues. CDR1 and CDR2 (germline): SGHNT, YYREEE (reference sequence). CDR3 region: CASSIGQGNYGYTF. The CDR3 DNA reads as TGTGCCAGCAGCATTGGACAGGGAAACTATGGCTACACCTTC.

This clonotype was found many times. The chain has TRBV7-2 and TRBJ1-4, with 9 bases that match TRBD1. J was trimmed by 4 bases and V by 1 base; bases with no gene match: 4. Germline V gene data show CDR1 as SGHTA and CDR2 as FQGNSA. The CDR3 has 16 residues. CDR3 protein: CASSLVGTGYNEKLFF. The CDR3, as DNA: TGTGCCAGCAGCTTAGTCGGGACAGGGTATAATGAAAAACTGTTTTTT.

In this sample, this clonotype turned up a few times. The chain combines TRBV2 with TRBJ2-7; 7 positions match TRBD1. Losses at the gene ends were 6 bases for V and 4 bases for J; bases not matched to a gene: 6. CDR3 length: 13 amino acids. Looked up from germline, CDR1 is SNHLY and CDR2 is FYNNEI. The CDR3 loop is CASRGQAFYEQYF. DNA of the CDR3: TGTGCCAGCAGAGGACAGGCTTTTTACGAGCAGTACTTC.

Here the CDR3 DNA reads TGCAGTTTTTACAGGGGTGACGGCACTGAAGCTTTCTTT. It translates to CSFYRGDGTEAFF. This sequence joins TRBV20-1 and TRBJ1-1, with 7 bases identical to TRBD1. Trimming at V came to 8 bases and at J to 4 bases, leaving 10 bases not matched to a gene. Germline V gene sequence: CDR1 DFQATT, CDR2 SNEGSKA (reference sequence). The CDR3 contains 13 residues.

The gene calls are TRBV6-4 and TRBJ2-4; 7 nucleotides align to TRBD1. The ends lost 5 bases at V and 2 bases at J; junction bases unmatched: 6. CDR1 is MRHNA and CDR2 is SNTAGT in the germline V gene. The CDR3 length is 15 residues. The CDR3 is CASSMRGRTKNIQYF. For the CDR3, the DNA is TGTGCCAGCAGTATGAGGGGGCGAACCAAAAACATTCAGTACTTC.

This chain connects TRBV27 to TRBJ2-5; 7 positions match TRBD1. The CDR3 sequence is 17 residues long. V shed 5 bases, J shed 4 bases, and the junction held 16 bases outside the gene matches. The germline V gene encodes CDR1 MNHEY and CDR2 SMNVEV (reference sequence). The CDR3 DNA sequence: TGTGCCAGCAGTGGAGAGGGGGCCGCAGGGGTGTTAGAGACCCAGTACTTC. Its translation: CASSGEGAAGVLETQYF.

This sequence joins TRBV5-6 and TRBJ2-2; no clear D. CDR3 length equals 14 residues. Germline CDR1 SGHDT, CDR2 YYEEEE. The V end was cut by 4 bases, the J end by 2 bases, with 9 bases between. The CDR3 here is CASSRTFNTGELFF. The CDR3 DNA sequence: TGTGCCAGCAGCCGGACCTTTAACACCGGGGAGCTGTTTTTT.

The genes are TRBV24-1 and TRBJ2-3; 10 positions match TRBD2. CDR3 length: 18 amino acids. Germline V gene lookup returns CDR1 KGHDR and CDR2 SFDVKD. Trimming removed 2 bases from V and 0 bases from J; junction bases left unmatched: 7. Written as DNA, the CDR3 is TGTGCCACCAGTGATTCTAGCGGGGGCCGATCTAGCACAGATACGCAGTATTTT. Translation: CATSDSSGGRSSTDTQYF.